Shown below are 9 T cell receptor beta chains from a single sample sequenced in a study of T-cell reconstitution after alpha-beta-depleted transplantation in children. The library targeted TCRbeta and was prepared with unique molecular identifiers. Using its own MiXCR run on the PCR reads, TCRdb lists one record per CDR3 protein. Here the sample spans 240,000 or so distinct CDR3 sequences, around 7.5% being singletons. Sequencing was performed on PBMCs, mostly from graft donor cells, taken 180 days after TCRalphabeta/CD19-depleted stem cell transplant. The receptors here all came from a male patient between 10 and 17 years old who had a stem cell transplant for acute lymphoblastic leukemia, so the T cells may come from the graft donor.

The rearrangement joins TRBV14 to TRBJ2-4; TRBD1 agrees at 8 bases. V shed 1 base, J shed 9 bases, and the junction held 5 bases outside the gene matches. Germline V gives CDR1 SGHDN, CDR2 FVKESK. This CDR3 is built from 14 residues. CDR3: CASSQAGGSGIQYF. The CDR3 DNA is TGTGCCAGCAGCCAAGCAGGGGGCTCCGGCATTCAGTACTTC.

This clonotype has just one count. A read error may explain this, as a much larger clone is one base away. This rearrangement joins TRBV3-1 to TRBJ1-1; D is uncertain. Germline V gene sequence: CDR1 LGHDT, CDR2 YNNKEL (reference sequence). V lost 1 base and J 10 bases, leaving 10 bases between the germline ends. CDR3 length equals 12 residues. The CDR3 protein is CASSQANSGAFF. CDR3 in DNA: TGTGCCAGCAGCCAAGCGAACAGTGGAGCTTTCTTT. Together with reference TRBV3-1 and TRBJ1-1, the CDR3 gives the full variable domain: DTAVSQTPKYLVTQMGNDKSIKCEQNLGHDTMYWYKQDSKKFLKIMFSYNNKELIINETVPNRFSPKSPDKAHLNLHINSLELGDSAVYFCASSQANSGAFFGQGTRLTVV.

Many counts were recorded for this clonotype. One junction end does not reproduce the germline sequence, and a read error may be involved. The CDR3 DNA is TGTGCCAGCAGCAAAGACTTCTACACCGGGGAGCTGTTTTTT. Protein sequence: CASSKDFYTGELFF. The chain combines TRBV3-1 with TRBJ2-2; no clear D gene. CDR1 LGHDT and CDR2 YNNKEL come from the germline V gene (reference sequence). This CDR3 spans 14 amino acids.

This clonotype was picked up many times. The chain carries TRBV3-1 and TRBJ1-2; no clear D gene. The length of the CDR3 is 12 residues. The V gene lost 4 bases and the J gene lost 4 bases, with 7 bases spanning the gap. Germline values: CDR1 LGHDT, CDR2 YNNKEL (reference sequence). CDR3 protein: CASSPDGYGYTF. For the CDR3, the DNA is TGTGCCAGCAGCCCAGACGGCTATGGCTACACCTTC.

This clonotype was observed many times. This sequence joins TRBV4-3 and TRBJ2-4; TRBD1 is a possible D gene (7 bases). The germline V and J ends were trimmed by 0 bases and 0 bases, with 12 bases remaining between them. This CDR3 region has 17 residues. Germline assignment: CDR1 LGHNA and CDR2 YSLEER. CDR3 sequence (DNA): TGCGCCAGCAGCCAAGATTACAGGGGACTAGCCAAAAACATTCAGTACTTC. Amino acids: CASSQDYRGLAKNIQYF.

Many counts were recorded for this clonotype. The chain recombines TRBV4-3 with TRBJ1-2, with 8 nucleotides matching TRBD1. J lost 3 bases, V lost 0 bases, and 3 bases had no gene match. Germline V gives CDR1 LGHNA, CDR2 YSLEER. This CDR3 has 15 amino acids. In nucleotides, the CDR3 is TGCGCCAGCAGCCAAGACAGGGGGCACTACTATGGCTACACCTTC. Amino acids: CASSQDRGHYYGYTF.

This clonotype was seen ten or more times. The J gene is TRBJ2-7, the V gene TRBV4-1, with D perhaps matching TRBD2 (7 bases). Germline V gene sequence: CDR1 MGHRA, CDR2 YSYEKL. CDR3 length: 16 residues. Trimming pared 0 bases from V and 4 bases from J, leaving 16 bases between. This chain's CDR3 is CASSQDLGGPLYEQYF. DNA for the CDR3: TGCGCCAGCAGCCAAGATCTCGGGGGGCCTCTTTACGAGCAGTACTTC.

This clonotype was counted many times. The J gene is TRBJ2-5, the V gene TRBV10-3; TRBD1 matches 7 bases. The germline CDR1 and CDR2 sequences are ENHRY and SYGVKD. V shed 5 bases, J shed 3 bases, and the junction held 3 bases outside the gene matches. This CDR3 is 13 amino acids long. The CDR3 sequence is CAISHTGEETQYF. The CDR3 DNA follows: TGTGCCATCAGTCATACAGGGGAAGAGACCCAGTACTTC.

This clonotype was found many times. The chain is built from TRBV15 and TRBJ1-1, with 9 bases lining up with TRBD1. The CDR3 has 15 amino acids. The germline V gene has CDR1 LNHNV and CDR2 YYDKDF (reference sequence). The ends lost 5 bases at V and 5 bases at J; junction bases unmatched: 9. CDR3 bases: TGTGCCACCAGCGGCCGGGGACAGGGTGGTACTGAAGCTTTCTTT. Encoded protein: CATSGRGQGGTEAFF.